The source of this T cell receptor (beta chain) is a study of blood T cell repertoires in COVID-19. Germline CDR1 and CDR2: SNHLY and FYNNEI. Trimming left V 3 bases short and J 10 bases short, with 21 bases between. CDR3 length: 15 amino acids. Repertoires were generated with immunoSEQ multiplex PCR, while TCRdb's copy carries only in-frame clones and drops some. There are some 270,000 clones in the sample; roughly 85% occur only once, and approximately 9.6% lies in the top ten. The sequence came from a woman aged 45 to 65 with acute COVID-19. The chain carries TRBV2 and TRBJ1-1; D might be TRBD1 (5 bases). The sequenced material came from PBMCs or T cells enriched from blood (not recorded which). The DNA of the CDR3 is TGTGCCAGCAGTGAGAGAGTGTATGGGGCCGGGGGAGCTTTCTTT. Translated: CASSERVYGAGGAFF. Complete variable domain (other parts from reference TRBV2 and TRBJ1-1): EPEVTQTPSHQVTQMGQEVILRCVPISNHLYFYWYRQILGQKVEFLVSFYNNEISEKSEIFDDQFSVERPDGSNFTLKIRSTKLEDSAMYFCASSERVYGAGGAFFGQGTRLTVV.